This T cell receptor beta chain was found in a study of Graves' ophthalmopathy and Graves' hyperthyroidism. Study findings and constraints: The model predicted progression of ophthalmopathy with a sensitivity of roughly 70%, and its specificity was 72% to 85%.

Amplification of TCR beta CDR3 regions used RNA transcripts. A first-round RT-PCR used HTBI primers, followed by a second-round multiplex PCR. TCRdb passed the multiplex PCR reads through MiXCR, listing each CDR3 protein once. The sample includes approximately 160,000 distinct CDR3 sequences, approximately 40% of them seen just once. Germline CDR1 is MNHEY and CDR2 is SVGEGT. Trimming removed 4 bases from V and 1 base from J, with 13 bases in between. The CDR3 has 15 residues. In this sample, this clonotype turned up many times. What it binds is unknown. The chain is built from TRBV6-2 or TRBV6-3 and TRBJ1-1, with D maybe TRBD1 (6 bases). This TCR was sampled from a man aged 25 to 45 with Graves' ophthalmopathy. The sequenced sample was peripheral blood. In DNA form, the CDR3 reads TGTGCCAGCAGTTCCCTAGGACAGCAGAACACTGAAGCTTTCTTT. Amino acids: CASSSLGQQNTEAFF.